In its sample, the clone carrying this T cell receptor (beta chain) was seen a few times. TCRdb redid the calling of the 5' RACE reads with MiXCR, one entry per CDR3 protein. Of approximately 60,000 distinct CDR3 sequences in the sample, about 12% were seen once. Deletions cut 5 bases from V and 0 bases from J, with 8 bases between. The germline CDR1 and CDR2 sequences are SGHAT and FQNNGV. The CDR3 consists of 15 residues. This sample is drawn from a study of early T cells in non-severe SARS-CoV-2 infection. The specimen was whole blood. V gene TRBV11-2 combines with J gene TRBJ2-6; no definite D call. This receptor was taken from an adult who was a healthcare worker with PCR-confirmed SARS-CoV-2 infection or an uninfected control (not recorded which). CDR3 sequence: CASSPRTSGANVLTF. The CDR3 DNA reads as TGTGCCAGCAGCCCCAGGACCTCTGGGGCCAACGTCCTGACTTTC.